These 25 T cell receptor beta chains were sequenced from one sample in a study of blood T cell repertoires in COVID-19. Clones were sequenced by immunoSEQ multiplex PCR, and TCRdb holds only the in-frame ones, with some missing. The sample has roughly 170,000 clones; 70% to 85% are singletons. Sequenced: PBMCs or T cells enriched from blood (not recorded which). All receptors come from a woman in her forties or fifties who had recovered from COVID-19.

The CDR3 protein is CASSLDIGGGAEQYF. The CDR3 nucleotides read TGTGCCAGCAGCTTAGATATCGGAGGAGGGGCCGAGCAGTACTTC. This chain links TRBV7-2 with TRBJ2-7, with D possibly being TRBD2 (6 bases). The CDR3 runs 15 residues. Germline lookup yields CDR1 SGHTA and CDR2 FQGNSA. V was cut by 1 base and J by 6 bases, with 16 bases left in between.

The count of this clone is one. The J gene is TRBJ1-5, the V gene TRBV28; 7 bases fit TRBD1. The CDR3 runs 16 residues. V lost 1 base, J lost 3 bases, and 6 bases stayed unmatched. CDR1 is MDHEN and CDR2 is SYDVKM in the germline V gene. The CDR3 DNA reads as TGTGCCAGCAGTTTATCAGGGACAGCCATCAATCAGCCCCAGCATTTT. The encoded protein is CASSLSGTAINQPQHF.

This chain uses TRBV15 with TRBJ2-7; tentative D call: TRBD2 (5 bases). With 2 bases removed from V and 0 bases from J, the gap between germline ends came to 8 bases. This CDR3 has 14 amino acids. CDR1 is LNHNV and CDR2 is YYDKDF in the germline V gene (reference sequence). This CDR3 is CATSRRGNSYEQYF. DNA for the CDR3: TGTGCCACCAGCAGAAGAGGGAACTCCTACGAGCAGTACTTC. The full variable domain, with the rest looked up from reference TRBV15 and TRBJ2-7, is DAMVIQNPRYQVTQFGKPVTLSCSQTLNHNVMYWYQQKSSQAPKLLFHYYDKDFNNEADTPDNFQSRRPNTSFCFLDIRSPGLGDTAMYLCATSRRGNSYEQYFGPGTRLTVT.

The chain uses TRBV11-2 and TRBJ1-1; D is unresolved. There are 13 residues in the CDR3. V was pared by 5 bases and J by 10 bases, with 17 bases between. Per germline, CDR1 SGHAT and CDR2 FQNNGV. CDR3 DNA: TGTGCCAGCAGCCTATCTGACTCTATTGCAGCTTTCTTT. Its protein product is CASSLSDSIAAFF.

This clone was recorded a few times. The chain combines TRBV4-2 with TRBJ2-5, with 12 bases that match TRBD2. Germline CDR1 LGHNA, CDR2 YNFKEQ. The CDR3 extends over 20 amino acids. V shed 0 bases and J 4 bases; nucleotides not matched to a gene: 15. CDR3 residues: CASSQEISRLAGGEGETQYF. Written as DNA, the CDR3 is TGTGCCAGCAGCCAAGAAATATCGAGGCTAGCGGGAGGGGAGGGAGAGACCCAGTACTTC.

The chain combines TRBV7-8 with TRBJ2-7; 9 nucleotides match TRBD1. The CDR3 has 17 residues. Looked up from germline, CDR1 is SGHVS and CDR2 is FQNEAQ. With 7 bases clipped from V and 1 base from J, the junction kept 14 bases outside the gene matches. The CDR3 sequence is CASTHRAGTGKSYEQYF. CDR3 DNA sequence: TGTGCCAGCACCCACAGGGCCGGGACAGGGAAATCCTACGAGCAGTACTTC.

This clone was recorded only once. CDR3 sequence (DNA): TGTGCCAGCAGCCCAAGACCAGGGGGCGCACGAAATGAGCAGTTCTTC. It is translated as CASSPRPGGARNEQFF. V gene TRBV3-1 (or the pseudogene TRBV3-2) combines with J gene TRBJ2-1; 8 bases map to TRBD1. The germline V gene has CDR1 LGHDT and CDR2 YNNKEL (reference sequence). This CDR3 contains 16 residues. The trim removed 4 bases at V and 7 bases at J, leaving 12 bases unmatched.

The J gene is TRBJ2-7, the V gene TRBV5-6; 8 nucleotides align to TRBD1. CDR1 and CDR2 from the germline V gene are SGHDT and YYEEEE. The CDR3 totals 13 residues. J was trimmed by 2 bases and V by 5 bases; bases with no gene match: 3. CDR3 nucleotide sequence: TGTGCCAGCAGACCGACAGGGGCCTACGAGCAGTACTTC. Encoded protein: CASRPTGAYEQYF.

This chain uses TRBV7-8 with TRBJ2-7; tentative D call: TRBD2 (6 bases). Germline V lookup: CDR1 SGHVS, CDR2 FQNEAQ. This CDR3 comprises 14 residues. V lost 1 base, J lost 3 bases, and 10 bases lay in between. The CDR3 loop is CASSLGVGSYEQYF. CDR3 DNA sequence: TGTGCCAGCAGCTTAGGTGTCGGGAGCTACGAGCAGTACTTC.

The rearrangement links TRBV3-1 (or the pseudogene TRBV3-2) to TRBJ1-5; D gene ambiguous. CDR3 length equals 14 residues. Deletions cut 1 base from V and 3 bases from J, with 7 bases between. Per germline, CDR1 LGHDT and CDR2 YNNKEL (reference sequence). The CDR3 loop is CASSQGRNNQPQHF. CDR3 in DNA: TGTGCCAGCAGCCAAGGGAGAAACAATCAGCCCCAGCATTTT.

The chain employs TRBV19 and TRBJ1-3, with D perhaps matching TRBD1 (6 bases). V lost 4 bases and J lost 1, with 8 bases in between. Germline V gives CDR1 LNHDA, CDR2 SQIVND (reference sequence). The CDR3 loop spans 14 amino acids. The CDR3 reads CASSTGDSGNTIYF. The DNA of the CDR3 is TGTGCCAGTAGTACAGGGGATTCTGGAAACACCATATATTTT. The full variable domain, its missing parts supplied by reference TRBV19 and TRBJ1-3, is DGGITQSPKYLFRKEGQNVTLSCEQNLNHDAMYWYRQDPGQGLRLIYYSQIVNDFQKGDIAEGYSVSREKKESFPLTVTSAQKNPTAFYLCASSTGDSGNTIYFGEGSWLTVV.

This clone was counted once. The rearrangement uses TRBV11-2 and TRBJ2-3; 10 nucleotides agree with TRBD2. The germline V gene has CDR1 SGHAT and CDR2 FQNNGV. The trim removed 1 base at V and 1 base at J, leaving 11 bases unmatched. The CDR3 spans 19 residues. The DNA of the CDR3 is TGTGCCAGCAGCTTAGTCCCCTCAACTAGCGGGGCCCGCACAGATACGCAGTATTTT. Translation gives CASSLVPSTSGARTDTQYF.

This chain uses TRBV27 with TRBJ2-1; TRBD2 aligns across 10 bases. This CDR3 is 14 amino acids long. V dropped 6 bases and J dropped 4; count of bases not matched to a gene: 3. Looked up from germline, CDR1 is MNHEY and CDR2 is SMNVEV (reference sequence). The CDR3 DNA sequence: TGTGCCAGCAGAGCGGGAGGGAGGTACAATGAGCAGTTCTTC. This gives the protein CASRAGGRYNEQFF.

This chain joins TRBV6-5 and TRBJ2-2, with D perhaps matching TRBD2 (6 bases). CDR1 is MNHEY, CDR2 SVGAGI, per germline. Trimming took off 2 bases at V and 9 bases at J, with 16 bases between the two ends. The CDR3 runs to 15 residues. The CDR3 loop is CASSYMGSGDRELFF. The CDR3 DNA reads TGTGCCAGCAGTTACATGGGGTCGGGGGACCGGGAGCTGTTTTTT.

The chain joins TRBV3-1 (or the pseudogene TRBV3-2) to TRBJ1-5, with 9 bases lining up with TRBD1. This CDR3 region has 14 residues. V gave up 4 bases and J gave up 4 bases; unmatched junction bases: 2. The germline gives CDR1 LGHDT, CDR2 YNNKEL (reference sequence). CDR3 amino acids: CASSLGQGNQPQHF. In nucleotides, the CDR3 is TGTGCCAGCAGCCTCGGACAGGGGAATCAGCCCCAGCATTTT.

The V call is TRBV3-1 (or the pseudogene TRBV3-2), the J call TRBJ2-5; D unclear. This CDR3 comprises 13 residues. V gave up 4 bases and J gave up 4 bases, with 10 bases separating them. CDR1 and CDR2 (germline): LGHDT, YNNKEL (reference sequence). For the CDR3, the DNA is TGTGCCAGCAGCCCCCCTGGCCGAGAGACCCAGTACTTC. Encoded protein: CASSPPGRETQYF.

In DNA form, the CDR3 reads TGTGCCAGCAGCCCAGGTTCGAGGGGCGGGATCGAATGGGATACGCAGTATTTT. Encoded protein: CASSPGSRGGIEWDTQYF. The chain is built from TRBV11-2 and TRBJ2-3, with a weak D call TRBD2 (6 bases). This CDR3 comprises 18 residues. V was clipped by 5 bases and J by 6 bases, with 27 bases between them. Germline lookup yields CDR1 SGHAT and CDR2 FQNNGV.

The chain joins TRBV28 to TRBJ2-2; D unresolved. Germline V gives CDR1 MDHEN, CDR2 SYDVKM. CDR3 length equals 13 residues. V lost 4 bases, J lost 6 bases, and 9 bases lay in between. The CDR3 DNA sequence: TGTGCCAGCAGTTCCTCTACGCCCGGGGAGCTGTTTTTT. This encodes CASSSSTPGELFF. The variable domain in full, with the rest retrieved from reference TRBV28 and TRBJ2-2, is DVKVTQSSRYLVKRTGEKVFLECVQDMDHENMFWYRQDPGLGLRLIYFSYDVKMKEKGDIPEGYSVSREKKERFSLILESASTNQTSMYLCASSSSTPGELFFGEGSRLTVL.

CDR3 nucleotide sequence: TGCGCCAGCAGCCGCGTGAGTAGCGGGACAAAAAATGAGCAGTTCTTC. Translating it yields CASSRVSSGTKNEQFF. The chain couples TRBV5-1 to TRBJ2-1; TRBD2 matches 8 bases. There are 16 residues in the CDR3. V was pared by 4 bases and J by 7 bases, with 13 bases of the junction left unmatched. CDR1 is SGHRS, CDR2 YFSETQ, per germline.

This clone was picked up one time. V gene TRBV24-1 combines with J gene TRBJ2-1, with 10 bases matching TRBD2. The V gene end was trimmed by 0 bases and the J gene end by 1 base; junction bases not matched to a gene: 11. The germline V gene has CDR1 KGHDR and CDR2 SFDVKD. This CDR3 region has 20 residues. The CDR3 here is CATSDLRASGSKGSYNEQFF. CDR3 nucleotide sequence: TGTGCCACCAGTGATTTGAGGGCTAGCGGGAGTAAGGGGTCCTACAATGAGCAGTTCTTC.

This chain connects TRBV10-3 to TRBJ1-4; no definite D call. Between the trimmed V and J ends, which lost 4 bases and 6 bases, there was a span of 18 bases. Germline V CDR1 and CDR2: ENHRY, SYGVKD. This CDR3 is 16 amino acids long. The CDR3 nucleotides read TGTGCCATCAGTGCGCGCAGGCTGGGTGAAGATGAAAAACTGTTTTTT. This gives the protein CAISARRLGEDEKLFF.

This clone showed up just a few times. This sequence joins TRBV9 and TRBJ2-3; TRBD1 agrees at 10 bases. The CDR3 spans 15 residues. The V and J ends lost 0 bases and 5 bases, in that order; junction bases with no gene match: 3. The germline V gene has CDR1 SGDLS and CDR2 YYNGEE. For the CDR3, the DNA is TGTGCCAGCAGCGTAGGACAGGGGGCAGGAGATACGCAGTATTTT. Encoded protein: CASSVGQGAGDTQYF.

The table lists this clone with a few counts. The rearrangement joins TRBV28 to TRBJ1-2; no firm D call. The CDR3 runs 14 residues. In germline, CDR1 is MDHEN, CDR2 SYDVKM. The V end was cut by 5 bases, the J end by 4 bases, with 14 bases between. The CDR3 bases are TGTGCCAGCAGTACCCGGCTGGGCGTCTATGGCTACACCTTC. Translated: CASSTRLGVYGYTF.

This clone was observed at least ten times. V and J are TRBV19 and TRBJ1-2; D is uncertain. V lost 3 bases and J lost 1, with 12 bases in between. The CDR3 contains 15 residues. Germline assignment: CDR1 LNHDA and CDR2 SQIVND (reference sequence). The CDR3 protein is CASSIGQAGNYGYTF. Here the CDR3 DNA reads TGTGCCAGTAGTATTGGGCAGGCTGGTAACTATGGCTACACCTTC.

The V call is TRBV5-5, the J call TRBJ1-4; D perhaps matches TRBD1 (5 bases). Germline CDR1 and CDR2: SGHKS and YYEKEE (reference sequence). V dropped 4 bases and J dropped 7 bases, with 20 bases sitting between them. The CDR3 length is 16 residues. The CDR3 reads CASSPDTQRPGEKLFF. In DNA form, the CDR3 reads TGTGCCAGCAGCCCGGACACACAGAGGCCTGGTGAAAAACTGTTTTTT.